Below, 13 T cell receptor beta chains from the same sample are listed, as sequenced in a study of shared clonotypes between healthy human individuals. Some clones are missing from TCRdb's copy, which holds only in-frame ones; the method was immunoSEQ multiplex PCR. The sample consists of around 510,000 clones, 95% to 97% of them appearing once. Sequencing was done on a sample of naive CD4+ T cells sorted from blood. Subset reported: CD45RA+ positively selected. The receptors derive from a woman aged 30 to 39 in good health.

The genes are TRBV29-1 and TRBJ2-6; D uncertain. V lost 5 bases and J lost 0, with 5 bases in between. Germline V lookup: CDR1 SQVTM, CDR2 ANQGSEA. The CDR3 is 13 residues long. This CDR3 reads CSVCVSGANVLTF. CDR3 DNA: TGCAGCGTTTGTGTCTCTGGGGCCAACGTCCTGACTTTC. The full variable domain, its missing parts supplied by reference TRBV29-1 and TRBJ2-6, is SAVISQKPSRDICQRGTSLTIQCQVDSQVTMMFWYRQQPGQSLTLIATANQGSEATYESGFVIDKFPISRPNLTFSTLTVSNMSPEDSSIYLCSVCVSGANVLTFGAGSRLTVL.

The chain has TRBV7-9 and TRBJ2-1, with 7 bases lining up with TRBD2. The CDR3 covers 16 residues. Germline lookup yields CDR1 SEHNR and CDR2 FQNEAQ (reference sequence). V gave up 4 bases and J gave up 4 bases; unmatched junction bases: 10. The DNA of the CDR3 is TGTGCCAGCAGCTCAGCCCCTAGCGGAATTTACAATGAGCAGTTCTTC. Translated, it gives CASSSAPSGIYNEQFF. Based on the CDR3 plus reference TRBV7-9 and TRBJ2-1, the full variable domain is DTGVSQNPRHKITKRGQNVTFRCDPISEHNRLYWYRQTLGQGPEFLTYFQNEAQLEKSRLLSDRFSAERPKGSFSTLEIQRTEQGDSAMYLCASSSAPSGIYNEQFFGPGTRLTVL.

The V gene is TRBV7-9, the J gene TRBJ2-2; D is undetermined. Germline V gives CDR1 SEHNR, CDR2 FQNEAQ (reference sequence). CDR3 size: 12 residues. Trimming cost V 2 bases and J 3 bases, with 1 base left between them. The CDR3 region has the DNA TGTGCCAGCAGCTTACACACCGGGGAGCTGTTTTTT. Translation gives CASSLHTGELFF.

This clone appeared a single time. The chain recombines TRBV7-3 with TRBJ1-1; D remains ambiguous. This CDR3 region has 15 residues. CDR1 is SGHTA, CDR2 FQGTGA, per germline. Trimming shortened V by 0 bases and J by 3 bases, and 11 bases separated the two germline ends. CDR3 DNA sequence: TGTGCCAGCAGCTTAACCCCGCTCGCGGACACTGAAGCTTTCTTT. Residues: CASSLTPLADTEAFF.

The genes are TRBV6-5 and TRBJ2-3, with a tentative D call TRBD2 (6 bases). CDR1 is MNHEY, CDR2 SVGAGI, per germline. V was trimmed by 6 bases and J by 0 bases, leaving 10 bases between them. There are 14 residues in the CDR3. CDR3 sequence: CASRRGSSTDTQYF. The CDR3 DNA follows: TGTGCCAGCAGACGGGGGTCCAGCACAGATACGCAGTATTTT.

About this clone itself: At one boundary the junction diverges from the germline segment, which might be a read error. The V and J genes are TRBV7-9 and TRBJ2-7, with 10 bases aligning to TRBD2. The germline V gene has CDR1 SEHNR and CDR2 FQNEAQ (reference sequence). This CDR3 has 14 amino acids. As DNA, the CDR3 is TGTGCCAGCAGCCTAGCGGGAGCAACCTACGAGCAGTACTTC. Encoded protein: CASSLAGATYEQYF.

The chain uses TRBV28 and TRBJ1-2; D not resolved. The V and J ends lost 7 bases and 5 bases respectively, with 14 bases between them. This CDR3 spans 13 amino acids. Looked up from germline, CDR1 is MDHEN and CDR2 is SYDVKM. The CDR3 region is CASTSPAEYGYTF. DNA of the CDR3: TGTGCCAGCACCTCTCCAGCCGAATATGGCTACACCTTC.

V gene TRBV29-1 combines with J gene TRBJ2-5; D unresolved. The CDR3 consists of 11 residues. V dropped 5 bases and J dropped 5 bases, with 9 bases sitting between them. Per the germline V gene, CDR1 is SQVTM and CDR2 is ANQGSEA. CDR3 region: CSVRSWETQYF. CDR3 nucleotide sequence: TGCAGCGTTCGGAGTTGGGAGACCCAGTACTTC.

This chain links TRBV5-1 with TRBJ1-2; possibly TRBD1 for D (5 bases). This CDR3 region has 18 residues. The germline V and J ends were trimmed by 3 bases and 4 bases, with 25 bases remaining between them. The germline gives CDR1 SGHRS, CDR2 YFSETQ. The CDR3 loop reads CASSSGTRSFRGLYGYTF. In DNA, the CDR3 is TGCGCCAGCAGCTCCGGGACTCGGTCATTTAGGGGCCTCTATGGCTACACCTTC.

This chain uses TRBV28 with TRBJ1-4; no definite D call. Per germline, CDR1 MDHEN and CDR2 SYDVKM. Trimming removed 8 bases at V and 0 bases at J, with 13 bases between. This CDR3 is 15 amino acids long. CDR3 protein: CASGLQSATNEKLFF. As DNA, the CDR3 is TGTGCCAGCGGGTTGCAGAGTGCAACTAATGAAAAACTGTTTTTT.

The rearrangement uses TRBV2 and TRBJ2-3, with D possibly TRBD1 on 5 matching bases. Per the germline V gene, CDR1 is SNHLY and CDR2 is FYNNEI. The length of the CDR3 is 16 residues. Trimming left V 2 bases short and J 1 base short, with 13 bases between. In nucleotides, the CDR3 is TGTGCCAGCAGTGAAAGCCCAGGGTATGGCACAGATACGCAGTATTTT. Amino acids: CASSESPGYGTDTQYF.

CDR3 sequence: CASSLVPDGTAFGQYF. The CDR3 bases are TGCGCCAGCAGCTTGGTCCCCGACGGGACCGCATTCGGGCAGTACTTC. The chain is built from TRBV5-1 and TRBJ2-7; D might be TRBD1 or TRBD2, each matching 5 bases. The CDR3 is 16 residues long. V was pared by 0 bases and J by 9 bases, with 22 bases between. Germline values: CDR1 SGHRS, CDR2 YFSETQ.

This rearrangement joins TRBV6-5 to TRBJ2-1, with TRBD2 matching over 12 bases. With V trimmed by 5 bases and J by 10 bases, 9 bases remained unmatched. The germline CDR1 and CDR2 sequences are MNHEY and SVGAGI. The CDR3 has 15 amino acids. The CDR3 loop reads CASSLLAGGRGEQFF. The CDR3 nucleotides are TGTGCCAGCAGTCTTCTAGCGGGAGGGCGGGGGGAGCAGTTCTTC.